These T cell receptor beta chains were read from a single sample in a study of vaccination and CD4 T cells after COVID-19. One entry per CDR3 protein results from TCRdb running MiXCR on the PCR reads. The data hold some 7,700 distinct CDR3 sequences, with about 20% observed a single time. Which antigens these TCRs recognize remains unknown. The source material was CD4+ T cells from blood, cultured in vitro, sampled after SARS-CoV-2 vaccination. The receptors derive from a human donor who had recovered from COVID-19. CDR3s include the opening cysteine and the closing phenylalanine or tryptophan. The D gene is left open where the match is weak. For some rows the clone size is stated as once, few or many, or as a class when expanded; others skip it.

V	J	size	D	DNA	CDR3
TRBV7-2	TRBJ2-5	medium-sized	NA	TGTGCTGGGGGGAGGCGGGGTTCGGAGACCCAGTACTTC	CAGGRRGSETQYF
TRBV6-1	TRBJ2-7	NA	TRBD1	TGTGCCAGCAGTGAGGGACAGACGGTCTACGAGCAGTACTTC	CASSEGQTVYEQYF
TRBV7-8	TRBJ2-3	few	NA	TGTGCCAGCAGTCAGCTATGGGGGAGGACTTCTAGCACAGATACGCAGTATTTT	CASSQLWGRTSSTDTQYF
TRBV6-4	TRBJ1-2	few	NA	TGTGCCAGCAGTGACTCGACAGAGGGTGGCTACACCTTC	CASSDSTEGGYTF
TRBV14	TRBJ2-3	NA	NA	TGTGCCAGCACGGGAAGACACGGCACAGATACGCAGTATTTT	CASTGRHGTDTQYF
TRBV12-3/TRBV12-4	TRBJ2-5	few	NA	TGTGCCAGCAGTTTACTCGCCGGGGTTGGACGGAGACCCCAGTACTTC	CASSLLAGVGRRPQYF
TRBV19	TRBJ2-7	medium-sized	TRBD1	TGTGCCAGTAGCGTCGACAGGGGCTACGAGCAGTACTTC	CASSVDRGYEQYF
TRBV28	TRBJ1-5	medium-sized	NA	TGTGCCAGCAGTTCGGTAAGGGGGAGGCAGCCCCAGCATTTT	CASSSVRGRQPQHF
TRBV27	TRBJ1-2	NA	NA	TGTGCCAGCAGTTTCTTAGGTACAGAGGGGGACCGCTATGGCTACACCTTC	CASSFLGTEGDRYGYTF
TRBV20-1	TRBJ2-7	NA	TRBD2	TGCAGTGCTAGGGGACTAGCGACCTCCTACGAGCAGTACTTC	CSARGLATSYEQYF
TRBV27	TRBJ1-5	NA	NA	TGTGCCAGCAGTGAACGGAATAGCAATCAGCCCCAGCATTTT	CASSERNSNQPQHF
TRBV20-1	TRBJ1-6	medium-sized	NA	TGCAGTGCTAGAGATCCCAGGGGCGGGCATTCACCCCTCCACTTT	CSARDPRGGHSPLHF
TRBV5-1	TRBJ2-1	once	TRBD1	TGCGCCAGCAGCCTCGGATCCGGGACAGGGGGCTACAATGAGCAGTTCTTC	CASSLGSGTGGYNEQFF
TRBV10-1	TRBJ2-2	NA	TRBD1	TGCGCCAGCAGTGAGGGACAGGGGCGCACCGGGGAGCTGTTTTTT	CASSEGQGRTGELFF
TRBV7-2	TRBJ2-3	few	NA	TGTGCCAGCAGCGACAGCCGGGGTACCGCCTACGGCGGTACGCAGTATTTT	CASSDSRGTAYGGTQYF
TRBV11-3	TRBJ2-5	few	TRBD2	TGTGCCAGCAGCGGGGGGACTGGGGAGGGAGAGACCCAGTACTTC	CASSGGTGEGETQYF
TRBV5-8	TRBJ2-5	NA	NA	TGTGCCAGCAGGGTTGGGGGGCGGTTGAATGCGAAGACCCAGTACTTC	CASRVGGRLNAKTQYF
TRBV10-1	TRBJ2-7	few	TRBD1	TGCGCCAGCAGTCCCGGGACAGTTCACCACGAGCAGTACTTC	CASSPGTVHHEQYF
TRBV4-3	TRBJ1-6	NA	NA	TGCGCCAGCAGCCAAGTTTCGGGGGACTCAACACATTCACCCCTCCACTTT	CASSQVSGDSTHSPLHF
TRBV7-2	TRBJ1-6	medium-sized	TRBD1	TGTGCCAGCGGGGAACCCAGGGGGCTCGGTTCACCCCTCCACTTT	CASGEPRGLGSPLHF
TRBV19	TRBJ1-5	few	TRBD1	TGTGCCAGTAGTATAGCGGACAGGGCCGGTCAGCCCCAGCATTTT	CASSIADRAGQPQHF
TRBV18	TRBJ2-1	medium-sized	NA	TGTGCCAGCTCACCTTGGGGCAGGGATGAGCAGTTCTTC	CASSPWGRDEQFF